This T cell receptor beta chain is from a study of T-cell memory formation after mild COVID-19 (dated by TCRdb to about 2021). For the wider study: TCR sequence clusters from the two donors were largely donor specific. In two donors, T-cell clones that expanded and contracted after mild COVID-19 were followed by sequencing TCRalpha and TCRbeta repertoires longitudinally. Two young, previously healthy adult volunteers, one female and one male, were included in the cohort. General findings and caveats noted by the study authors: Some responding clones were found in pre-infection memory, which suggests that pre-existing cross-reactive memory T cells took part in the SARS-CoV-2 response. Only two mild cases were covered by the study, and larger cohorts that include severe cases with pre-infection samples were considered necessary. Contracting CD4+ clones were found mainly in CM and EM memory subsets, while CD8+ clones were enriched in EMRA. From day 15 to 85, contracting clones showed balanced CD4/CD8 phenotypes, whereas a second wave of clones that expanded from day 15 to 37 leaned towards CD4+. SARS-CoV-2 specificity of the second-wave clones peaking on day 37 was not confirmed.

Spanning cysteine to phenylalanine, the CDR3 consists of 15 amino acids. Only the CDR3 portion is preserved as DNA: 45 bases, with reading frame beginning at the first base. The germline V gene encodes CDR1 MGHRA and CDR2 YSYEKL. V drops 0 bases and J drops 2 bases, leaving 11 bases in between. Ficoll-Paque density gradient centrifugation was used to isolate PBMCs. A few counts support this clonotype. Its specific antigen is unknown. The record has no base qualities; no much larger clone is one base away. These reads were obtained on an Illumina NovaSeq 6000. TCRalpha and TCRbeta cDNA libraries were built by 5'RACE with constant-segment primers, adding sample barcodes and unique molecular identifiers. RNA was extracted from every sample with Trizol reagent. Library amplification was performed in two PCR steps, and a second sample barcode and Illumina TruSeq adapters were introduced in the second step. The libraries were sequenced on an Illumina NovaSeq using 2 x 150 bp paired-end reads. On the authors' methods: The reads were demultiplexed and collapsed into UMI-guided consensus sequences using migec v1.2.7. Using mixcr v2.1.11, UMI consensuses were aligned to TRA and TRB V and J templates and then assembled into clonotypes. A clonotype was counted as expanded or contracted only when both edgeR and NoisET called the clonotype significant, with the noise models trained on biological replicates. For edgeR calls, the thresholds were a false discovery rate-adjusted p below 0.01 and a log2 fold-change of 1. As an exploratory analysis of dynamics, PCA with hierarchical clustering was applied to max-normalized trajectories of the 1000 most abundant clonotypes. The CD4 or CD8 phenotype of responding clones was assigned using the separately sequenced CD4+ and CD8+ repertoires. The public reads were run again by TCRdb, first through fastp at Q25 and then through MiXCR, and only productive beta chains were kept. A single entry per CDR3 protein holds the most common genes and DNA from its merged rows. Clone size and V and J calls follow TCRdb, not the original study. Across this sample there are 90,000 to 120,000 distinct CDR3 sequences, with about an eighth seen only once. Less than 40% of the sample goes to the ten largest clones.

The material sequenced was PBMCs or a T cell subset sorted from them (not recorded which). This chain is built from TRBV4-1 and TRBJ2-7; the D region may be TRBD1 or TRBD2, each matching 5 bases equally. The source of this sequence is a man in his late teens or twenties who had mild COVID-19 (a few samples of this study predate the infection). The sample titles of this study are shuffled in the database, so cell type and time point are left out; the donor was told from shared clones. The sequence in DNA is TGCGCCAGCAGCCAAGAACCGGGACGTACCTACGAGCAGTACTTC. Translated, it reads CASSQEPGRTYEQYF.